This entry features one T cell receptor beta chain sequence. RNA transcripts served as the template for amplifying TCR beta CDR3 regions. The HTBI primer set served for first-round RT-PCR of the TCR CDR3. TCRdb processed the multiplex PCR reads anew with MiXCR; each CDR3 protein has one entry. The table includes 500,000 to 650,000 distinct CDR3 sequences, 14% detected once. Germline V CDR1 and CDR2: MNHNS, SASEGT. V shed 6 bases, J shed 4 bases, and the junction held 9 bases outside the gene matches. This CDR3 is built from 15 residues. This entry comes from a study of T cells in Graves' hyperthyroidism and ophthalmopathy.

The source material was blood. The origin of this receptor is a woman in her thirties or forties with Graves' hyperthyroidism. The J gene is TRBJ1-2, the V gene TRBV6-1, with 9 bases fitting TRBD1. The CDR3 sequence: CASRGPGQGGYGYTF. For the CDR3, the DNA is TGTGCCAGCAGGGGTCCGGGACAGGGTGGCTATGGCTACACCTTC.